The 6 T cell receptor beta chains reported below all come from one sample, sequenced in a study of identical twins. MiXCR was run by TCRdb on the 5' RACE reads, yielding one entry per CDR3 protein. The sample includes under 300,000 distinct CDR3 sequences, over 12% seen only once; the top ten take around 9.5%. Material for sequencing was memory (CD45RO+) T cells sorted from blood. Receptors originate from a woman between 18 and 29 years old in good health.

This chain joins TRBV20-1 and TRBJ1-1; D call uncertain. The CDR3 is 12 residues long. The V end lost 6 bases, the J end lost 5 bases, and 13 bases lay between the germline ends. Germline V gene sequence: CDR1 DFQATT, CDR2 SNEGSKA (reference sequence). The CDR3 region has the DNA TGCAGTGCCGGACGTGGGTCGACTGAAGCTTTCTTT. Its translation: CSAGRGSTEAFF.

This clonotype has more than one count but fewer than ten. The chain has TRBV5-1 and TRBJ2-1; unclear D gene. Trimming removed 2 bases from V and 4 bases from J, with 7 bases in between. The V gene's germline CDR1 is SGHRS and CDR2 YFSETQ. This CDR3 region has 13 residues. CDR3 DNA sequence: TGCGCCAGCAGCTTCGCGCTTTACAATGAGCAGTTCTTC. Protein sequence: CASSFALYNEQFF.

This clonotype was seen only once. V is TRBV7-3 and J is TRBJ2-5; D ambiguous. The CDR3 sequence is 13 residues long. The V and J ends lost 3 bases and 3 bases respectively, with 8 bases between them. Germline V CDR1 and CDR2: SGHTA, FQGTGA. CDR3: CASSLRRKETQYF. In nucleotides, the CDR3 is TGTGCCAGCAGCTTGCGGAGAAAAGAGACCCAGTACTTC.

This clonotype was detected only a few times. The chain recombines TRBV19 with TRBJ1-1, with D unresolved. The CDR3 runs 11 residues. V was shortened by 7 bases and J by 6 bases, with 9 bases between the two germline ends. CDR1 is LNHDA and CDR2 is SQIVND in the germline V gene (reference sequence). The DNA of the CDR3 is TGTGCCAGTACGAGATTGGCTGAAGCTTTCTTT. Translated: CASTRLAEAFF.

This clonotype has at least ten counts. The CDR3 reads CASSQDVAYSSYEQYF. CDR3 nucleotides: TGTGCCAGCAGCCAAGATGTGGCTTACAGCAGCTACGAGCAGTACTTC. The chain recombines TRBV3-1 with TRBJ2-7; D uncertain. Per the germline V gene, CDR1 is LGHDT and CDR2 is YNNKEL (reference sequence). V shed 0 bases and J shed 3 bases, with 15 bases lying between them. This CDR3 contains 16 residues.

This clonotype was observed a few times. The rearrangement uses TRBV9 and TRBJ2-3, with TRBD1 identical over 9 bases. CDR3 size: 14 residues. CDR1 and CDR2 from the germline V gene are SGDLS and YYNGEE. The ends lost 3 bases at V and 5 bases at J; junction bases unmatched: 4. Here the CDR3 DNA reads TGTGCCAGCAGCGCCGGGACAGGGAAAGATACGCAGTATTTT. Protein sequence: CASSAGTGKDTQYF.